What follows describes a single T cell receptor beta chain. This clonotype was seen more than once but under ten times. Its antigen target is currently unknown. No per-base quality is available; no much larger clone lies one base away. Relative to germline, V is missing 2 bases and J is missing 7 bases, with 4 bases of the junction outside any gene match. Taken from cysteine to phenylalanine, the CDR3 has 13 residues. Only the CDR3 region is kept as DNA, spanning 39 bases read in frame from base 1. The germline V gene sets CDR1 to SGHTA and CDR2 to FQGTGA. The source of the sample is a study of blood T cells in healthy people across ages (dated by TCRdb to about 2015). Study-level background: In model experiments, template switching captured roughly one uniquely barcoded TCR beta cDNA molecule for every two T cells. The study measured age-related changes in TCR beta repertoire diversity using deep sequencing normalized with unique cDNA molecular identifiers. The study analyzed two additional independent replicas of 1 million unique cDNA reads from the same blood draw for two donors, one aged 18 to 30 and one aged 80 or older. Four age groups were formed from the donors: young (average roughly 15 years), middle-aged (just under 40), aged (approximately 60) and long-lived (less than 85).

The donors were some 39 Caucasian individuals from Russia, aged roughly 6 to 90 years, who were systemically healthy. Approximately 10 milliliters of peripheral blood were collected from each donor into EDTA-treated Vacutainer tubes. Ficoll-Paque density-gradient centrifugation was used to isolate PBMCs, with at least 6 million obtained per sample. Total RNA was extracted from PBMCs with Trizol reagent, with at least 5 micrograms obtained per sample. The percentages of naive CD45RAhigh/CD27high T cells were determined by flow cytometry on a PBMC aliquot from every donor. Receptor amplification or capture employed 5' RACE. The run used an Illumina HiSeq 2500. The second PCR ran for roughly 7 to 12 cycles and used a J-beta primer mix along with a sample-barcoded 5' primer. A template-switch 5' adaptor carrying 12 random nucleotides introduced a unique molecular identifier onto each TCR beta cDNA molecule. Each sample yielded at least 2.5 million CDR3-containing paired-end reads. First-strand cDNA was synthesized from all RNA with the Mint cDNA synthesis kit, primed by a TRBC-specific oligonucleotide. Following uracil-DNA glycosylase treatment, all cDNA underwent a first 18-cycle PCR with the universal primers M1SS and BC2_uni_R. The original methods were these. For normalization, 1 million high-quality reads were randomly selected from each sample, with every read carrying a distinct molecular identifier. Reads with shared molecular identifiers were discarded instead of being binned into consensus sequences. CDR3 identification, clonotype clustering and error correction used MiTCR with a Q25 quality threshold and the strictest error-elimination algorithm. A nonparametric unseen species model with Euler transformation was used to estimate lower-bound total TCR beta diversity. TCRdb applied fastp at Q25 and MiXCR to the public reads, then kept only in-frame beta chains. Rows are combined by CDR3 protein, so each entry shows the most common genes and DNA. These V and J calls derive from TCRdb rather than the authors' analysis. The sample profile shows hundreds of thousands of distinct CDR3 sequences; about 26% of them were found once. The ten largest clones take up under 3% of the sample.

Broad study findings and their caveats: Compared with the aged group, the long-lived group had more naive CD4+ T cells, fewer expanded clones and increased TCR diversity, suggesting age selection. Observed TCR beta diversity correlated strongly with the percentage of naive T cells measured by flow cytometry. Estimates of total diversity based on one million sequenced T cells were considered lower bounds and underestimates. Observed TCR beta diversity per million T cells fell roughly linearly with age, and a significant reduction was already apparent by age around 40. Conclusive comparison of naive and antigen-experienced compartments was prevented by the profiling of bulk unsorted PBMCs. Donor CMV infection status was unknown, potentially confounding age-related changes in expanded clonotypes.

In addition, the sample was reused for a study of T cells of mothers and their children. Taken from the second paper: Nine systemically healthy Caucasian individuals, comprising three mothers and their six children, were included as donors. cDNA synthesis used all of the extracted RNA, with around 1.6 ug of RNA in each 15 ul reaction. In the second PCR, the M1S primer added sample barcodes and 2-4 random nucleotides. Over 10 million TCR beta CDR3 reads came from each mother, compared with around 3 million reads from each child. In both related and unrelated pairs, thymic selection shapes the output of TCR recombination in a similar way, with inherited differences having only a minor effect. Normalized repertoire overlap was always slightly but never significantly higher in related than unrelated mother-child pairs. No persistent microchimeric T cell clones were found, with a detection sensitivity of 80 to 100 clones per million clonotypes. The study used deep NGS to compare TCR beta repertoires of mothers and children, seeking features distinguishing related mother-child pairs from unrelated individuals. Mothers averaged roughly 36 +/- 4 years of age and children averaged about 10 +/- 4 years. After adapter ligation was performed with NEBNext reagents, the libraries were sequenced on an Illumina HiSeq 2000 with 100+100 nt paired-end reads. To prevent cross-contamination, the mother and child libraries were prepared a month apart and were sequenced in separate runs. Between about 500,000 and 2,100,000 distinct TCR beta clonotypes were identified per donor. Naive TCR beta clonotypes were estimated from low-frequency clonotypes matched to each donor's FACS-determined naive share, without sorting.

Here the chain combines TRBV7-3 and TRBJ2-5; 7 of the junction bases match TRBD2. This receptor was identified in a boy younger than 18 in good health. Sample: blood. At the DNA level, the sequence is TGTGCCAGCAGCTTATTGCGGGGGACGACCCAGTACTTC. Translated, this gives CASSLLRGTTQYF.